Given below is one TCR beta chain in context. This receptor's antigen is unknown. Possible read error: a much larger clone is one base away. The treatment or condition label, as the study defines it: live attenuated yellow fever vaccine strain. At each blood-draw timepoint, two biological replicates of bulk PBMCs were collected. PBMCs were isolated from peripheral blood using a standard Ficoll-Paque protocol. TriZol was used to extract RNA from bulk PBMCs, CD4 and CD8 fractions, and dextramer-positive and dextramer-negative fractions. These data originate in a study of T cells after yellow fever vaccination (dated 2019 in TCRdb). General notes on the study: Libraries from fractions with low cell numbers were prepared with the SMART-Seq v4 Ultra Low Input RNA kit. To follow T-cell clones before and after primary and booster YFV17D yellow fever vaccination, bulk TCR alpha and beta repertoires were sequenced over time. Two healthy male donors made up the cohort, one aged 18 to 30 years and the other aged 30 to 40 years. Bulk PBMC replicates and cell subsets were isolated from blood drawn at multiple timepoints before and after both primary and secondary immunization.

TCR cDNA was synthesized by 5'RACE template switching, through which a universal primer site and unique molecular identifiers were introduced. Priming for cDNA synthesis came from both the TCR alpha and TCR beta constant segments. Two PCR steps were used to amplify libraries, with sample barcodes and sequencing adapters being added in the second step. Sequencing of libraries was done on Illumina HiSeq 2500 (2x100 bp) or NovaSeq (2x150 bp). The original pipeline was this. Demultiplexing of reads and collapsing into UMI consensus sequences were performed with MIGEC, and V(D)J alignment was carried out with MiXCR. Using edgeR on replicate PBMC samples, clonotypes were called vaccine-responding if FDR was below 0.01 and the log2 fold change was above 5 up to day 15. Each bulk clonotype received a CD4 or CD8 identity based on whether the sequenced CD4 or CD8 repertoire contained that clonotype at higher abundance. The public reads were quality trimmed at Q25 with fastp and then assembled into clones with MiXCR by TCRdb, keeping productive beta chains. Rows with a matching CDR3 protein are joined into one entry that keeps the most common DNA and genes. TCRdb's processing, not the study's, gives the V and J calls here. This sample lists 250,000 to 350,000 distinct CDR3 sequences; around 6.8% were detected once. The ten largest clones add up to roughly a sixth of the sample.

Broad study findings and their caveats: FACS-sorted repertoires could contain abundant contaminating clonotypes from the bulk population, so computational filtering was required. The secondary T-cell response was weaker than the primary response but faster, peaking on day 5 instead of day 15. A small share of clonotypes was detected in both CD4 and CD8 compartments, with the overlap likely arising from convergent recombination. Most clones expanded after primary vaccination were re-detected after the booster (about 95% of CD4 and roughly 87% of CD8), suggesting broad memory maintenance. The study included only a couple of donors, which limits how far the findings can be generalized.

The TCR sequence derives from a man aged 18-30 years who received the YFV17D yellow fever vaccine. The specimen comprised PBMCs, sampled about 41 days after the first yellow fever vaccination.

CDR3 reads: CASSFGGGYEPYF. The sequenced DNA: TGTGCCAGCAGCTTTGGGGGGGGCTACGAGCCGTACTTC. The chain couples TRBV11-2 to TRBJ2-7; the D region possibly corresponds to TRBD2 (7 bases align). CDR1 and CDR2 were assigned from the germline V gene as SGHAT and FQNNGV. From cysteine to phenylalanine, the CDR3 is 13 amino acids long. Only the CDR3 portion is preserved as DNA: 39 bases, with reading frame beginning at the first base. The CDR3 plus the reference TRBV11-2 and TRBJ2-7 genes for the other parts give the full variable domain: EAGVAQSPRYKIIEKRQSVAFWCNPISGHATLYWYQQILGQGPKLLIQFQNNGVVDDSQLPKDRFSAERLKGVDSTLKIQPAKLEDSAVYLCASSFGGGYEPYFGPGTRLTVT.